The 32 T cell receptor beta chains below all came from one sample that was sequenced in a study of a mutant IDH1 vaccine in newly diagnosed glioma. Only in-frame clones appear in the TCRdb table, and some are missing; sequencing was by immunoSEQ multiplex PCR. This table has fewer than 35,000 clones, roughly 86% appearing once. Their antigens are not known. As for time point: week 35, safety follow-up. In the vaccine, a single dose held 300 ug of the mutant IDH1 20-mer peptide, along with topical imiquimod. Specimen: PBMCs, collected from a glioma patient whose treatment included an IDH1 peptide vaccine. The source is a man younger than 45 with glioma.

The chain has TRBV29-1 and TRBJ1-2; TRBD1 aligns across 8 bases. The CDR3 consists of 14 residues. Germline CDR1 and CDR2: SQVTM and ANQGSEA. With V trimmed by 7 bases and J by 3 bases, 10 bases remained unmatched. DNA of the CDR3: TGCAGCGCATATATACAGGGGGGTGACTATGGCTACACCTTC. Translating it yields CSAYIQGGDYGYTF.

This chain connects TRBV5-1 to TRBJ2-3; 10 nucleotides line up with TRBD2. V lost 1 base, J lost 2 bases, and 4 bases stayed unmatched. The CDR3 has 16 amino acids. Germline CDR1 and CDR2: SGHRS and YFSETQ. CDR3 nucleotide sequence: TGCGCCAGCAGCTTGAGAGCGGGAGGGCCCACAGATACGCAGTATTTT. It translates to CASSLRAGGPTDTQYF.

The V call is TRBV7-9, the J call TRBJ1-1; possible D gene TRBD1, 5 bases. The germline V gene encodes CDR1 SEHNR and CDR2 FQNEAQ (reference sequence). The CDR3 has 15 amino acids. V gave up 5 bases and J gave up 5 bases, with 18 bases separating them. The CDR3, as DNA: TGTGCCAGCAGCCCCGGGACGCCCGTCCGGACTGAAGCTTTCTTT. This gives the protein CASSPGTPVRTEAFF.

V gene TRBV5-1 combines with J gene TRBJ1-2; D is perhaps TRBD1 (6 bases). With 4 bases removed from V and 4 bases from J, the gap between germline ends came to 20 bases. The CDR3 totals 16 residues. Germline V CDR1 and CDR2: SGHRS, YFSETQ. CDR3 coding DNA: TGCGCCAGCAGCGCCTCCCAAGCAGGACAGATCTATGGCTACACCTTC. Translated: CASSASQAGQIYGYTF. Drawing the rest from reference TRBV5-1 and TRBJ1-2, the complete variable domain is KAGVTQTPRYLIKTRGQQVTLSCSPISGHRSVSWYQQTPGQGLQFLFEYFSETQRNKGNFPGRFSGRQFSNSRSEMNVSTLELGDSALYLCASSASQAGQIYGYTFGSGTRLTVV.

The rearrangement joins TRBV30 to TRBJ1-3; the D is unclear. The V end was cut by 4 bases, the J end by 0 bases, with 13 bases between. CDR1 and CDR2 (germline): GTSNPN, SVGIG (reference sequence). CDR3 size: 15 residues. The CDR3 DNA sequence: TGTGCCTGGACGCCTTACCTTAGCTCTGGAAACACCATATATTTT. It encodes CAWTPYLSSGNTIYF.

V gene TRBV10-2 combines with J gene TRBJ2-5, with D unresolved. In germline, CDR1 is WSHSY, CDR2 SAAADI. The length of the CDR3 is 13 residues. Trimming shortened V by 3 bases and J by 5 bases, and 10 bases separated the two germline ends. Here the CDR3 DNA reads TGCGCCAGCAGTGAACCAGACGGGGAGACCCAGTACTTC. Protein product: CASSEPDGETQYF.

This chain joins TRBV30 and TRBJ1-1; D gene unclear. CDR1 is GTSNPN and CDR2 is SVGIG in the germline V gene (reference sequence). This CDR3 is built from 15 residues. The ends were cut back, 2 bases at V and 1 base at J, with 14 bases in the middle. This CDR3 reads CAWSLEKPKNTEAFF. The CDR3 DNA is TGTGCCTGGAGTCTCGAAAAACCCAAGAACACTGAAGCTTTCTTT.

CDR3 bases: TGCGCCAGCAGCTTGTACTGGGCGAGCACAGATACGCAGTATTTT. It specifies CASSLYWASTDTQYF. The chain couples TRBV5-1 to TRBJ2-3; D gene uncertain. Trimming removed 1 base from V and 0 bases from J, with 9 bases in between. Germline CDR1 reads SGHRS; CDR2 reads YFSETQ. There are 15 residues in the CDR3.

This chain connects TRBV6-1 to TRBJ2-5; D unresolved. V lost 3 bases and J lost 5, with 10 bases in between. Germline CDR1 and CDR2: MNHNS and SASEGT. This CDR3 has 13 amino acids. The CDR3 nucleotides are TGTGCCAGCAGTGATCTGGGGATGGAGACCCAGTACTTC. Its translation: CASSDLGMETQYF.

This clone has just a few counts. The chain carries TRBV19 and TRBJ1-4; D gene unclear. The V gene lost 7 bases and the J gene lost 8 bases, with 14 bases spanning the gap. Looked up from germline, CDR1 is LNHDA and CDR2 is SQIVND (reference sequence). This CDR3 spans 13 amino acids. DNA for the CDR3: TGTGCCAGTAAAGGAAAGTCTACAGAAAAACTGTTTTTT. Residues: CASKGKSTEKLFF.

J is TRBJ1-2 and V is TRBV7-2; the D is unclear. CDR3 length: 12 amino acids. Germline CDR1 SGHTA, CDR2 FQGNSA. Deletions cut 5 bases from V and 6 bases from J, with 10 bases between. The CDR3 protein is CASSRLRDGYTF. In DNA form, the CDR3 reads TGTGCCAGCAGCCGTTTAAGGGATGGCTACACCTTC.

This clone was found once. The chain employs TRBV5-1 and TRBJ2-7; D possibly uses TRBD1 or TRBD2 (5 bases each). Germline V gene sequence: CDR1 SGHRS, CDR2 YFSETQ. The V gene lost 4 bases and the J gene lost 6 bases, with 17 bases spanning the gap. This CDR3 is 14 amino acids long. Here the CDR3 DNA reads TGCGCCAGCAGCCGGGAAGGGGACCTGGGCGAGCAGTACTTC. It translates to CASSREGDLGEQYF.

Here the CDR3 reads CASTLTGSDNYGYTF. The CDR3 DNA is TGTGCCAGCACTCTGACCGGAAGCGATAACTATGGCTACACCTTC. This sequence joins TRBV6-5 and TRBJ1-2; unclear D gene. V was shortened by 7 bases and J by 1 base, with 16 bases between the two germline ends. This CDR3 is built from 15 residues. Germline V gene sequence: CDR1 MNHEY, CDR2 SVGAGI.

J is TRBJ1-3 and V is TRBV5-4; D not resolved. Germline V gives CDR1 SGHNT, CDR2 YYREEE (reference sequence). The CDR3 contains 19 residues. V gave up 0 bases and J gave up 5 bases, with 24 bases separating them. The CDR3 protein is CASSLGPVRPRMSRNTIYF. For the CDR3, the DNA is TGTGCCAGCAGCTTGGGCCCTGTGCGGCCACGTATGAGTCGAAACACCATATATTTT.

CDR3 bases: TGTGCCAGCAGTTTACAAGGACAGGGGACGGTGACCCAGTACTTC. The encoded protein is CASSLQGQGTVTQYF. The rearrangement links TRBV27 to TRBJ2-5, with 9 bases matching TRBD1. This CDR3 spans 15 amino acids. J gave up 7 bases and V 2 bases, and 8 bases lay outside the gene matches. Germline-derived CDR1 and CDR2 are MNHEY and SMNVEV (reference sequence).

The V gene is TRBV6-5, the J gene TRBJ1-1; D remains unclear. V shed 0 bases and J shed 2 bases, with 10 bases lying between them. Germline CDR1 and CDR2: MNHEY and SVGAGI. The CDR3 is 15 amino acids. The CDR3 DNA is TGTGCCAGCAGTTACTCGGGGAAACTTAACACTGAAGCTTTCTTT. This codes for CASSYSGKLNTEAFF.

CDR3 region: CASTLAGGYEQYF. In DNA, the CDR3 is TGTGCCAGCACCCTAGCGGGAGGTTACGAGCAGTACTTC. V and J are TRBV6-5 and TRBJ2-7, with 11 bases identical to TRBD2. The germline gives CDR1 MNHEY, CDR2 SVGAGI. The CDR3 extends over 13 amino acids. V lost 7 bases to trimming and J lost 4 bases; unmatched junction nucleotides: 3.

V and J are TRBV6-6 and TRBJ1-2; D remains unclear. Germline assignment: CDR1 MNHNY and CDR2 SVGAGI (reference sequence). V dropped 0 bases and J dropped 4 bases, with 15 bases sitting between them. This CDR3 region has 16 residues. This chain's CDR3 is CASSYSIRPFVYGYTF. The CDR3, as DNA: TGTGCCAGCAGTTACTCGATCCGGCCGTTTGTCTATGGCTACACCTTC.

This clone appeared a single time. Mismatch with germline at one junction end may stem from a read error. The rearrangement joins TRBV30 to TRBJ2-3, with 13 nucleotides matching TRBD2. In germline, CDR1 is GTSNPN, CDR2 SVGIG (reference sequence). The CDR3 is 16 amino acids. CDR3 sequence reads: CAWGVGLAGVADTQYF. The CDR3 nucleotides read TGTGCCTGGGGTGTCGGACTAGCGGGAGTAGCAGATACGCAGTATTTT.

This sequence joins TRBV12-5 and TRBJ2-5; 10 bases fit TRBD2. Germline CDR1 reads LGHNT; CDR2 reads FRNRAP. Trimming removed 7 bases from V and 2 bases from J; junction bases left unmatched: 10. This CDR3 has 16 residues. The DNA of the CDR3 is TGTGCTAGTGTCCTAGGCCGGACTAGCGGACAAGAGACCCAGTACTTC. Translating gives CASVLGRTSGQETQYF. Based on the CDR3 plus reference TRBV12-5 and TRBJ2-5, the full variable domain is DARVTQTPRHKVTEMGQEVTMRCQPILGHNTVFWYRQTMMQGLELLAYFRNRAPLDDSGMPKDRFSAEMPDATLATLKIQPSEPRDSAVYFCASVLGRTSGQETQYFGPGTRLLVL.

J is TRBJ1-2 and V is TRBV14; a possible D gene is TRBD1 (6 bases). This CDR3 is built from 13 residues. Germline CDR1 and CDR2: SGHDN and FVKESK. Between the trimmed V and J ends, which lost 1 base and 5 bases, there was a span of 8 bases. For the CDR3, the DNA is TGTGCCAGCAGCCAAGGGCAGGGGTATGGCTACACCTTC. Protein: CASSQGQGYGYTF.

The CDR3 region is CAWSPGDRGREQYF. CDR3 in DNA: TGTGCCTGGAGTCCCGGGGACAGGGGGCGGGAGCAGTACTTC. The rearrangement joins TRBV30 to TRBJ2-7, with 12 bases that match TRBD1. Germline lookup yields CDR1 GTSNPN and CDR2 SVGIG (reference sequence). This CDR3 is 14 amino acids long. V shed 2 bases and J 7 bases; nucleotides not matched to a gene: 6.

This chain uses TRBV27 with TRBJ1-2, with a possible D match to TRBD1 (6 bases). The germline V gene has CDR1 MNHEY and CDR2 SMNVEV (reference sequence). Trimming removed 1 base from V and 4 bases from J, with 10 bases in between. The length of the CDR3 is 14 residues. The chain's CDR3 is CASSLWGGGYGYTF. The CDR3 nucleotides read TGTGCCAGCAGTTTATGGGGAGGGGGCTATGGCTACACCTTC.

This chain joins TRBV7-2 and TRBJ1-2; maybe TRBD1 (5 bases). The CDR3 sequence is 13 residues long. Trimming left V 5 bases short and J 4 bases short, with 11 bases between. Germline assignment: CDR1 SGHTA and CDR2 FQGNSA. CDR3 in DNA: TGTGCCAGCAGCCTTACCGGGACCTATGGCTACACCTTC. Translated, it gives CASSLTGTYGYTF.

The V call is TRBV5-1, the J call TRBJ1-4, with D tentatively TRBD1 (5 bases). V gave up 0 bases and J gave up 4 bases, with 13 bases separating them. This CDR3 comprises 16 residues. Germline V gene lookup returns CDR1 SGHRS and CDR2 YFSETQ. CDR3 region: CASSLGAGPLNEKLFF. DNA for the CDR3: TGCGCCAGCAGCTTGGGGGCAGGGCCTCTTAATGAAAAACTGTTTTTT. The whole variable domain, filled in from reference TRBV5-1 and TRBJ1-4, reads KAGVTQTPRYLIKTRGQQVTLSCSPISGHRSVSWYQQTPGQGLQFLFEYFSETQRNKGNFPGRFSGRQFSNSRSEMNVSTLELGDSALYLCASSLGAGPLNEKLFFGSGTQLSVL.

This clone was recorded only once. The J gene is TRBJ1-1, the V gene TRBV9; 7 bases map to TRBD1. Per germline, CDR1 SGDLS and CDR2 YYNGEE. The length of the CDR3 is 14 residues. V trimming: 7 bases; J trimming: 0 bases; junction bases outside the gene matches: 6. In nucleotides, the CDR3 is TGTGCCAGCTCCCCAGGGGGTATGAACACTGAAGCTTTCTTT. Translation: CASSPGGMNTEAFF.

This chain uses TRBV30 with TRBJ2-1, with 10 bases aligning to TRBD2. This CDR3 spans 15 amino acids. Germline loops: CDR1 GTSNPN, CDR2 SVGIG (reference sequence). With V trimmed by 0 bases and J by 4 bases, 3 bases remained unmatched. The CDR3 bases are TGTGCCTGGAGTGTACCAGCGGGAGGGTACAATGAGCAGTTCTTC. Its protein product is CAWSVPAGGYNEQFF.

The table lists this clone with a few counts. The chain uses TRBV6-5 and TRBJ2-1; 7 positions agree with TRBD2. J gave up 3 bases and V 1 base, and 3 bases lay outside the gene matches. This CDR3 comprises 15 residues. Germline V gene data show CDR1 as MNHEY and CDR2 as SVGAGI. The CDR3, as DNA: TGTGCCAGCAGTTACTTTGCGGGGGACTACAATGAGCAGTTCTTC. This encodes CASSYFAGDYNEQFF.

CDR3 protein: CSVEPTGQGTQYF. The CDR3 DNA sequence: TGCAGCGTTGAGCCCACAGGCCAAGGAACCCAGTACTTC. The chain is built from TRBV29-1 and TRBJ2-5, with D possibly matching TRBD1 (5 bases). The CDR3 contains 13 residues. Trimming took 3 bases from V and 8 from J, leaving 16 bases between them. CDR1 SQVTM and CDR2 ANQGSEA come from the germline V gene.

V gene TRBV5-4 combines with J gene TRBJ1-6, with 10 bases fitting TRBD1. Germline CDR1 is SGHNT and CDR2 is YYREEE (reference sequence). V was pared by 4 bases and J by 8 bases, with 3 bases of the junction left unmatched. This CDR3 is 14 amino acids long. The CDR3 bases are TGTGCCAGCAGCATAGGGACAGGGGATTCACCCCTCCACTTT. Its protein product is CASSIGTGDSPLHF.

The chain combines TRBV5-6 with TRBJ2-1, with D possibly TRBD2 on 6 matching bases. Looked up from germline, CDR1 is SGHDT and CDR2 is YYEEEE. The CDR3 totals 15 residues. Trimming cost V 4 bases and J 0 bases, with 11 bases left between them. CDR3 in amino acids: CASSRDFNSYNEQFF. The DNA of the CDR3 is TGTGCCAGCAGCCGGGACTTCAACTCCTACAATGAGCAGTTCTTC.

This clone was counted a few times. This sequence joins TRBV7-9 and TRBJ1-1, with 8 bases matching TRBD1. V was pared by 5 bases and J by 3 bases, with 2 bases of the junction left unmatched. The CDR3 is 13 amino acids. CDR1 and CDR2 from the germline V gene are SEHNR and FQNEAQ (reference sequence). For the CDR3, the DNA is TGTGCCAGCAGCCCACAGGGGGACACTGAAGCTTTCTTT. Translated, it gives CASSPQGDTEAFF.